A selection of T cell receptor beta chains follows, all from one sample in a study of hypomethylating agent response in myelodysplastic syndrome. Sequencing was performed with immunoSEQ multiplex PCR; in TCRdb, only in-frame clones are kept and a portion is missing. The table has thousands of clones, approximately 81% seen once; the top ten hold about 25%. This specimen consisted of bone marrow, obtained before or after starting hypomethylating agent treatment for myelodysplastic syndrome (not recorded which). These receptors were collected from a human donor with myelodysplastic syndrome. The CDR3 runs from the conserved cysteine through the conserved F or W. The D gene is left open where the match is weak. Clone size is given for some rows only: seen once, a few or many times, or a class if the clone is expanded.

>TRBJ2-7|TRBD1|TRBV5-1|-
CASSVGQGGSREQYF
TGCGCCAGCAGCGTAGGACAGGGAGGTTCGCGGGAGCAGTACTTC
>TRBJ1-6|TRBD1|TRBV12-5|-
CASGSPDREVNSPLHF
TGTGCTAGTGGTTCCCCCGACAGGGAAGTCAATTCACCCCTCCACTTT
>TRBJ2-3|-|TRBV27|-
CASSIDPIITDTQYF
TGTGCCAGCAGCATAGACCCGATCATCACAGATACGCAGTATTTT
>TRBJ1-1|TRBD1|TRBV9|-
CASSVEGTGYTEAFF
TGTGCCAGCAGCGTAGAGGGGACAGGGTACACTGAAGCTTTCTTT
>TRBJ1-3|-|TRBV15|-
CATSGGMSRGSGNTIYF
TGTGCCACCAGCGGCGGTATGAGCAGAGGCTCTGGAAACACCATATATTTT
>TRBJ2-1|-|TRBV21-1|once
CAIPSGTPNEQFF
TGTGCCATCCCATCCGGGACTCCCAATGAGCAGTTCTTC
>TRBJ2-7|-|TRBV19|large
CASSIAPRGDYEQYF
TGTGCCAGTAGTATCGCCCCGCGCGGAGACTACGAGCAGTACTTC
>TRBJ2-3|-|TRBV5-6|-
CASSLRGKSSTDTQYF
TGTGCCAGCAGCTTAAGGGGGAAATCTAGCACAGATACGCAGTATTTT
>TRBJ2-7|-|TRBV5-1|few
CASSPDYYEQYF
TGCGCCAGCAGCCCAGACTACTACGAGCAGTACTTC
>TRBJ2-1|-|TRBV27|-
CASSFFVLGEQFF
TGTGCCAGCAGTTTCTTTGTTCTGGGGGAGCAGTTCTTC
>TRBJ2-7|-|TRBV18|-
CASSAGDTGEQYF
TGTGCCAGCTCCGCAGGGGACACTGGCGAGCAGTACTTC
>TRBJ1-5|-|TRBV29-1|-
CSVGAGTYQPQHF
TGCAGCGTTGGGGCGGGGACTTATCAGCCCCAGCATTTT
>TRBJ2-7|TRBD2|TRBV7-8|-
CASSLASGGSAYEQYF
TGTGCCAGCAGCTTAGCCAGCGGGGGGTCGGCCTACGAGCAGTACTTC
>TRBJ2-4|TRBD1|TRBV9|once
CASSVGQGKNIQYF
TGTGCCAGCAGCGTAGGACAGGGGAAAAACATTCAGTACTTC
>TRBJ2-6|-|TRBV6-1|few
CASSEGQRQSRANVLTF
TGTGCCAGCAGTGAAGGACAACGACAAAGTCGGGCCAACGTCCTGACTTTC
>TRBJ2-3|-|TRBV7-3|-
CASSSTTRWYF
TGTGCCAGCAGTTCTACGACTAGGTGGTATTTT
>TRBJ2-2|TRBD2|TRBV5-4|-
CASSPGLAGATGELFF
TGTGCCAGCAGCCCGGGACTAGCGGGAGCCACCGGGGAGCTGTTTTTT
>TRBJ1-1|-|TRBV12-5|-
CASGNIRGPRATEAFF
TGTGCTAGTGGGAATATCAGGGGTCCGAGGGCTACTGAAGCTTTCTTT
>TRBJ1-1|-|TRBV28|-
CASSFNRNTEAFF
TGTGCCAGCAGTTTTAACAGGAACACTGAAGCTTTCTTT
>TRBJ1-6|TRBD1|TRBV5-4|-
CASSSGTGAANSPLHF
TGTGCCAGCAGCTCCGGGACAGGGGCAGCTAATTCACCCCTCCACTTT
>TRBJ2-3|-|TRBV5-1|-
CASSLGGVQSRTDTQYF
TGCGCCAGCAGCTTGGGCGGGGTCCAATCAAGGACAGATACGCAGTATTTT
>TRBJ1-1|-|TRBV7-2|-
CASTPGPGLNTEAFF
TGTGCCAGCACCCCGGGCCCAGGCTTGAACACTGAAGCTTTCTTT
>TRBJ2-1|TRBD2|TRBV7-7|-
CASSLAVAGPYNEQFF
TGTGCCAGCAGCTTAGCGGTAGCGGGGCCTTACAATGAGCAGTTCTTC
>TRBJ1-1|-|TRBV15|once
CATSRPLGGRSTEAFF
TGTGCCACCAGCAGACCCCTCGGGGGACGTAGCACTGAAGCTTTCTTT
>TRBJ1-1|-|TRBV11-2|-
CASSLVQGTEAFF
TGTGCCAGCAGCTTAGTACAGGGCACTGAAGCTTTCTTT
>TRBJ1-2|-|TRBV27|few
CASSSTSGPSYGYTF
TGTGCCAGCAGCTCTACGTCGGGGCCGAGCTATGGCTACACCTTC
>TRBJ1-1|-|TRBV9|-
CASSVALGREAFF
TGTGCCAGCAGCGTAGCGTTGGGCCGGGAGGCTTTCTTT